This T cell receptor beta chain was captured by sequencing in a study of OX40 agonist ivuxolimab in advanced cancers. The repertoire was sequenced with immunoSEQ multiplex PCR; TCRdb's copy has only in-frame clones and lacks some. Here the sample spans 20,000 to 25,000 clones, 75% to 95% being singletons. Overall study findings and caveats: Low normalized T-cell clonal expansion was additionally recorded for some nonresponders.

This clone qualifies as medium-sized (0.01 to 0.1%). What it binds is unknown. Distinct nucleotide sequences in the sample also encode this CDR3. V dropped 4 bases and J dropped 4 bases, with 14 bases sitting between them. Germline-derived CDR1 and CDR2 are SGHDT and YYEEEE. The CDR3 is made up of 14 amino acids. This receptor was identified in an adult with an advanced solid tumor such as melanoma, head and neck, liver or kidney cancer. Sample: CD4+ or CD8+ T cells sorted from blood, taken in a trial of the OX40 agonist ivuxolimab. The chain links TRBV5-6 to TRBJ1-2, with D perhaps TRBD1 (6 bases). The CDR3 nucleotides are TGTGCCAGCAGCCTGCAGGGGTCGGGCTATGGCTACACCTTC. This gives the protein CASSLQGSGYGYTF. The full variable domain, completed using reference TRBV5-6 and TRBJ1-2, is DAGVTQSPTHLIKTRGQQVTLRCSPKSGHDTVSWYQQALGQGPQFIFQYYEEEERQRGNFPDRFSGHQFPNYSSELNVNALLLGDSALYLCASSLQGSGYGYTFGSGTRLTVV.